Listed below are T cell receptor beta chains from one sample, sequenced in a study of breast tumors, draining lymph nodes, adjacent tissues. TCRdb ran MiXCR on the multiplex PCR reads and lists one entry per CDR3 protein. The sample includes 20,000 to 30,000 distinct CDR3 sequences, less than 25% seen only once; the top ten take 13%. Material: breast tumor tissue. The receptors were sampled from a female donor with breast cancer. Some clones in this sample may be carry-over from other donors' samples. Each CDR3 is given with its conserved first and last residue. D genes are given only for firm matches. Expanded clones get a size class; other rows say once, few or many, or leave the size out.

v_gene	d_gene	j_gene	abundance	CDR3aa	CDR3nt
TRBV3-1	-	TRBJ1-4	many	CASSRGQLTNEKLFF	TGTGCCAGCAGCCGAGGCCAGCTAACTAATGAAAAACTGTTTTTT
TRBV27	-	TRBJ2-1	many	CASSYRQGNEQFF	TGTGCCAGCAGTTACCGACAAGGCAATGAGCAGTTCTTC
TRBV6-1	-	TRBJ2-4	few	CASSDRTRAKNIQYF	TGTGCCAGCAGTGACCGTACCCGGGCCAAAAACATTCAGTACTTC
TRBV7-6	-	TRBJ2-5	-	CASSFSRQETQYF	TGTGCCAGCAGCTTTTCGCGGCAAGAGACCCAGTACTTC
TRBV6-1	-	TRBJ2-1	many	CASSEVGHGGEQFF	TGTGCCAGCAGTGAAGTCGGCCACGGGGGAGAGCAGTTCTTC
TRBV7-3	-	TRBJ2-7	many	CASSFPSGGGPHYEQYF	TGTGCCAGCAGCTTCCCCTCTGGGGGGGGGCCCCACTACGAGCAGTACTTC
TRBV10-3	TRBD2	TRBJ2-7	-	CATLGTSGIYEQYF	TGTGCCACCTTGGGGACTAGCGGGATCTACGAGCAGTACTTC
TRBV7-8	-	TRBJ2-7	many	CASSYRTAPYEQYF	TGTGCCAGCAGCTATCGGACAGCCCCCTACGAGCAGTACTTC
TRBV5-5	TRBD2	TRBJ2-7	many	CASSLSSGIYEQYF	TGTGCCAGCAGCTTATCTAGCGGGATTTACGAGCAGTACTTC
TRBV24-1	-	TRBJ2-5	many	CATSDSGETQYF	TGTGCCACCAGTGATTCCGGAGAGACCCAGTACTTC
TRBV10-1	-	TRBJ2-2	many	CASSESVPGWGTNTGELFF	TGCGCCAGCAGTGAGTCCGTACCAGGATGGGGGACGAACACCGGGGAGCTGTTTTTT
TRBV10-2	TRBD1	TRBJ1-3	many	CASSSTGAGNTIYF	TGCGCCAGCAGCTCGACAGGGGCAGGAAACACCATATATTTT
TRBV7-6	-	TRBJ2-3	many	CASSLGGVTDTQYF	TGTGCCAGCAGCTTAGGTGGGGTCACAGATACGCAGTATTTT
TRBV20-1	TRBD2	TRBJ2-1	-	CGANFVTGGDFEQFF	TGCGGTGCTAATTTCGTCACGGGAGGGGATTTCGAGCAGTTCTTC
TRBV5-1	TRBD1	TRBJ2-2	many	CASSPGQGAVATGELFF	TGCGCCAGCAGCCCAGGACAGGGGGCTGTGGCCACCGGGGAGCTGTTTTTT
TRBV20-1	-	TRBJ2-1	many	CSARDRFGYNEQFF	TGCAGTGCTAGAGATCGATTTGGCTACAATGAGCAGTTCTTC